This T cell receptor (beta chain) was sequenced for a study of T cell responses to AZD1222 COVID-19 vaccine. At the level of the study: Second doses were pooled across both intervals (about 4 or about 12 weeks).

Notes on this clone: No antigen is known for it.

V was clipped by 4 bases and J by 8 bases, with 15 bases between them. The CDR3 runs 14 residues. CDR1 is SGHTS and CDR2 is YDEGEE in the germline V gene. Study-wide results and caveats: Spike-wide vaccine-associated CD4 TCRs dominated at 160-218 and 743-854. Clonal diversity may have been underestimated in mostly white British donors. All repertoire sampling was performed exclusively after the peak T cell response.

The table came from immunoSEQ multiplex PCR; TCRdb's copy has only in-frame clones and leaves some out. This sample carries fewer than 200,000 clones, around 90% of them seen once, and the ten largest clones take roughly 1.7%. The chain combines TRBV5-8 with TRBJ1-4; no clear D. The material was peripheral blood, obtained on day 0 of AZD1222 vaccination. The sequence was obtained from an adult in good health. Written as DNA, the CDR3 is TGTGCCAGCAGCATTGACCCCGCCTCGGAAAAACTGTTTTTT. Translated, it gives CASSIDPASEKLFF.